Given below is one T cell receptor beta chain in context. The target of this receptor is not known. Base qualities are missing; no much larger clone stands one base away. The cohort consisted of 666 healthy bone marrow donors. At the time of sampling, every cohort member was nominally healthy, though immune exposures that went unrecorded were likely present. The donor tested CMV seropositive, placing the donor among the 250 to 300 seropositive members of the cohort. Each donor provided a peripheral blood sample, and peripheral blood mononuclear cells were used for TCR beta sequencing. The Qiagen DNeasy Blood Extraction Kit was used to extract genomic DNA from the blood cell samples. This record belongs to a study of cytomegalovirus exposure and HLA in healthy donors (dated by TCRdb to 2015 to 2018). About the investigation overall: According to an earlier analysis of around 600 of the donors, 150 million to 200 million T cells yielded 95 million to 140 million unique TCR beta sequences and around 280 Gb of sequence data. Approximately 300 gigabases of sequencing data and around 80 million unique TCR sequences made up an early release that covered fewer than 650 HLA-typed donors. The genetic ancestry cluster associated with self-reported Caucasian donors included about four fifths of the roughly 400 genotyped donors. The aim of the study was to test whether cataloging public T cell receptors could identify signatures of past pathogen exposure. The study profiled the T cell repertoires of hundreds of subjects by immunosequencing and related them to cytomegalovirus serostatus. Along with the approximately 650-subject first cohort, a separate validation cohort of approximately 110 different subjects was used. To predict cytomegalovirus infection status, the study combined high-throughput TCR immunosequencing, statistical association of individual TCRs with disease status, and machine learning. A later analysis re-analyzed previously published TCR beta repertoires from about 600 donors and added high-resolution HLA genotyping to study TCR occurrence patterns. Rather than drawing on any new phenotypic data, the later analysis identified candidate immune exposures from TCR beta sequences and the way those sequences occurred across donors. An earlier analysis of 587 of the donors used high-throughput TCR beta sequencing to judge whether each TCR beta V gene segment behaved as functional or pseudogenic. Donor age, sex, ethnicity and CMV serostatus were collected together with the repertoire data. Genome-wide SNP genotypes for about three fifths of the 666 donors were used in a later genetic analysis, which treated that subset as a discovery cohort. Every repertoire in the discovery cohort had been generated on one and the same sequencing platform. HLA typing covered class I and class II loci at four-digit resolution. The number of typed donors differed by locus: roughly 629-630 for A, B, C, DRB1 and DQB1; approximately 520 for DQA1; around 610 for DPA1; and some 470 for DPB1. Four to six DR-DQ haplotypes were handled as single units for association and clustering, since linkage in the cohort was strong. Among 398 genotyped donors of the cohort, an average of around 240,000 unique TCR beta nucleotide sequences was sequenced per donor, of which about 18% were non-productive.

The CDR3 has 14 amino acids, counting the end cysteine and phenylalanine. Here the CDR3 DNA is all that survives: 42 bases in frame from base 1. At the junction V is shortened by 1 base and J by 5 bases; bases outside the gene matches: 4. Reading the germline V gene (reference sequence) gives CDR1 GTSNPN and CDR2 SVGIG. Library creation used the immunoSEQ multiplex PCR assay. For the multiplex PCR, a mixture combining 60 forward primers for TCR Vbeta segments and 13 reverse primers for TCR Jbeta segments was used. A multiplex PCR assay on genomic DNA amplified the CDR3 region of rearranged TCR beta genes. The Illumina HiSeq System was used to sequence the amplified TCR beta libraries as 87-base-pair reads. The study's own analysis went as follows. A later analysis tallied about 77 million unique TCR beta chains across the 610 or so repertoires, and approximately 12 million of those chains were shared by two or more donors. Raw reads were error-corrected and collapsed into unique sequences with a nearest-neighbor algorithm that merged closely related sequences to remove PCR and sequencing errors. V, D and J gene segments were assigned by aligning CDR3 sequences to IMGT reference sequences. Each retained sequence needed at least a six-nucleotide match to both a V gene segment and a J gene segment. Rearrangements were classified as productive when the CDR3 lacked stop codons and remained in frame with V and J, and all other rearrangements were classified as non-productive. Following IMGT convention, CDR3 was defined as the stretch from the second conserved V-encoded cysteine to the conserved J-encoded phenylalanine. In an earlier analysis of approximately 590 of the donors, sequences lacking an unambiguous match to a single V gene segment were excluded. An earlier analysis of approximately 590 of the donors called V segments functional above 56.7% productive rearrangements and segregating when the between-donor standard deviation exceeded 5%. A statistical classification framework was built to diagnose cytomegalovirus status from the catalog of TCR beta chain sequences. In a later analysis, TCR nucleotide sequences were compared against IMGT/GENE-DB human TR gene sequences so that V and J genes could be assigned. A later analysis assigned CDR3 sequences and most-parsimonious VDJ recombination scenarios with the TCRdist pipeline. A later analysis defined each TCR beta chain by its CDR3 amino acid sequence plus V-gene family, and excluded reads lacking a unique V-gene family. To address suspected cross-contamination and a sequencing artifact, a later analysis removed roughly 580 highly shared, low-generation-probability nucleotide sequences. A later analysis calculated a clonal expansion index for each public chain from normalized within-repertoire ranks of inferred template counts. A later analysis computed generation probabilities with a VDJ recombination model fitted to out-of-frame rearrangements, and checked the results against IGoR. In a later analysis, TCR-TCR, TCR-HLA and TCR-CMV co-occurrence was scored with hypergeometric tests, and a repertoire-size bias correction was applied to TCR pairs. In a later analysis, false discovery rates were estimated by permuting HLA or CMV assignments 20 times. A later analysis grouped co-occurring TCRs with DBSCAN, adding TCRdist sequence similarity when clustering within HLA-allele-positive subsets. Repertoires with fewer than 30,000 or more than 120,000 public chains were left out of co-occurrence clustering, as were roughly five repertoires with anomalous nucleotide sharing. TCRdb's version of the immuneACCESS table is confined to in-frame rearrangements and falls short of the full clone set. An unresolved V gene accounts for under half of the shortfall where checked; the remainder is of unknown origin. V and J calls and clone size follow that table, whereas D and trimming were derived from the DNA. This sample is represented by about 160,000 clones; 79% of them were singletons. Under 8% of the sample rests with the top ten.

The investigation overall reported the following: According to a later genetic analysis, donors in an Asian-associated ancestry cluster had fewer N-insertions in productive TCRs than the roughly 700-donor mean. The study gave a list of 150 to 200 TCR beta chains associated with cytomegalovirus. Some IMGT-functional V segments, including TRBV6-2 and TRBV6-3, could not be distinguished by the 87-base-pair reads and were therefore excluded. Because some donors lacked HLA typing at each locus, the association tests relied only on the typed subset. Sequencing depth was assumed to be roughly uniform across donors in the presence/absence analyses, though that assumption may not hold. A further reported finding was that TCR beta sequences accurately predicted the HLA-A and HLA-B alleles for most subjects in the first cohort. According to a later analysis, parvovirus B19, influenza, CMV and Epstein-Barr virus appeared linked to several top co-occurrence clusters. An association between a missense DCLRE1C variant and V-gene and J-gene trimming of TCR beta chains was found in a later genetic analysis and replicated in an independent cohort. In a later analysis, TCR association rates were found to vary across HLA loci, with the most associated TCRs seen for DRB1 alleles and the fewest for HLA-C alleles. Linkage disequilibrium might explain the correlated functional status among segregating V segments, but an unknown experimental factor could not be excluded. A group of highly shared sequence variants was considered likely to be a technical artifact of the sequencing pipeline. A later analysis found that HLA-associated TCR beta chains were more clonally expanded and had lower generation probabilities than equally common non-associated chains. In vitro tests confirmed that three of the cytomegalovirus-associated TCR beta chains recognize cytomegalovirus antigens. Across donors, most TCR sequences were observed very rarely, whereas some public TCRs were present in many individuals. Specific HLA alleles were associated with over 15,000 TCR beta sequences at a false discovery rate of 0.05 in a later analysis. Immune exposure information for the cohort was limited to CMV serostatus. The earlier analysis of 450 to 700 of the donors excluded some 16 rarely observed V segments, including chromosome 9 orphons, because counts were too low. In a later analysis, most CMV-associated TCR beta chains were found to appear HLA-restricted, with HLA associations seemingly driven largely by CMV exposure. Strong co-occurrence of HLA alleles, especially DR and DQ, made assigning TCR associations to individual alleles difficult. The authors suggested that the approach could potentially be generalized to other disease states and immunological phenotypes. In this cohort, only TCR beta chains were sequenced, and detectable features were limited by the absence of alpha or paired-chain data. The classifier was reported to diagnose cytomegalovirus status with high specificity and sensitivity in both the original cohort and the validation cohort. An earlier analysis of around 500 of the donors showed that most TCR beta V segments appeared in productive rearrangements either about 87% or about 30% of the time, which broadly matched IMGT annotations.

This receptor chain uses TRBV30 and TRBJ1-5, and 8 junctional nucleotides match TRBD1. The material sequenced was PBMCs. This TCR was sampled from a man aged 45 to 65 in good health and CMV-seropositive. The DNA reads TGTGCCTGGAGTGGTGGGACAGGTTATCAGCCCCAGCATTTT. Translated, this gives CAWSGGTGYQPQHF.